This is a list of T cell receptor beta chains from one sample in a study of shared clonotypes between healthy human individuals. Only in-frame clones appear in the TCRdb table, and some are missing; sequencing was by immunoSEQ multiplex PCR. The sample lists 1.5 million to 2.5 million clones, about 95% occurring once. Sequencing was carried out using naive CD8+ T cells sorted from blood. Source of these receptors: a man younger than 35 in good health. The CDR3 runs from the conserved cysteine through the conserved F or W. The D gene is left open where the match is weak. For some rows the clone size is stated as once, few or many, or as a class when expanded; others skip it.

TRBJ2-3 NA TRBV27 NA TGTGCCAGCAGTCAAACTAGGTCCCCCACAGATACGCAGTATTTT CASSQTRSPTDTQYF
TRBJ2-7 TRBD1 TRBV7-2 NA TGTGCCAGCAGCTCTACAGGGGGCAGTGAGCAGTACTTC CASSSTGGSEQYF
TRBJ2-3 NA TRBV11-2 once TGTGCCAGCAGCTTAGTAGGGTGGGACGGGGGAGATACGCAGTATTTT CASSLVGWDGGDTQYF
TRBJ2-1 NA TRBV12-2 NA TGTGCAAGTCGCTTGTATAAAAAGCTCACCTACAATGAGCAGTTCTTC CASRLYKKLTYNEQFF
TRBJ2-1 NA TRBV27 NA TGTGCCAGCAGTTTTAGTGGGGGATCCGGGTCTAATGAGCAGTTCTTC CASSFSGGSGSNEQFF
TRBJ2-7 NA TRBV4-3 NA TGCGCCAGCAGCCATAGGACAGACTCCTACGAGCAGTACTTC CASSHRTDSYEQYF
TRBJ2-1 TRBD2 TRBV13 NA TGTGCCAGCAGCTCGCCCGGGACTACGAATGAGCAGTTCTTC CASSSPGTTNEQFF
TRBJ1-1 NA TRBV10-1 once TGCGCCAGCAGTTACGGTTTGGCAGGGGAGTCGAACACTGAAGCTTTCTTT CASSYGLAGESNTEAFF
TRBJ2-7 TRBD2 TRBV28 NA TGTGCCAGCAGTATACTAGCGGGGGGCGACGAGCAGTACTTC CASSILAGGDEQYF
TRBJ2-2 TRBD1 TRBV9 NA TGTGCCAGCAGCGGGGGACAGGGCTACACCGGGGAGCTGTTTTTT CASSGGQGYTGELFF
TRBJ2-7 NA TRBV25-1 NA TGTGCCAGCACCAAGACAGCCCGCTCCTACGAGCAGTACTTC CASTKTARSYEQYF
TRBJ2-7 NA TRBV28 NA TGTGCCAGCAGTTTCCGGCCCTACGAGCAGTACTTC CASSFRPYEQYF
TRBJ2-6 NA TRBV14 NA TGTGCCAGCAGCCAAGAGCAGGGTCAACTCTCTGGGGCCAACGTCCTGACTTTC CASSQEQGQLSGANVLTF
TRBJ2-1 TRBD1 TRBV30 NA TGTGCCTGGAGTACTGGACAGGGTTACAATGAGCAGTTCTTC CAWSTGQGYNEQFF
TRBJ2-7 TRBD1 TRBV9 NA TGTGCCAGCAGCCCCCGGGACAGTCCCTCCTACGAGCAGTACTTC CASSPRDSPSYEQYF
TRBJ2-7 NA TRBV5-6 NA TGTGCCAGCAGCTTGGCCGGGGCCGCACGCGAGCAGTACTTC CASSLAGAAREQYF
TRBJ1-4 NA TRBV28 NA TGTGCCAGCAGTTCTGCGACAGAAACTAATGAAAAACTGTTTTTT CASSSATETNEKLFF
TRBJ1-2 NA TRBV27 NA TGTGCCAGCAGTTTATCCCAGAATTATGGCTACACCTTC CASSLSQNYGYTF
TRBJ2-1 NA TRBV30 NA TGTGCCTGGAGGGCTTTAAGCTCCTACAATGAGCAGTTCTTC CAWRALSSYNEQFF
TRBJ2-2 NA TRBV27 NA TGTGCCAGCAGTTTACAATTAGCCGGGGAGCTGTTTTTT CASSLQLAGELFF
TRBJ2-7 TRBD2 TRBV5-6 NA TGTGCCAGCAGCTTGGCTCTAGCGGTCTACGAGCAGTACTTC CASSLALAVYEQYF
TRBJ2-1 NA TRBV27 NA TGTGCCAGCAGTTGGACGGAGGACAATGAGCAGTTCTTC CASSWTEDNEQFF
TRBJ1-1 NA TRBV27 NA TGTGCCAGCCGACCAGGACGGAACACTGAAGCTTTCTTT CASRPGRNTEAFF
TRBJ2-1 NA TRBV7-9 NA TGTGCCAGCAGCTTTCCGGCGTCAACTAGGGGGCAGTTCTTC CASSFPASTRGQFF
TRBJ1-1 NA TRBV6-6 NA TGTGCCAGCAGTTACTTGCGGGGCGGCGTGAACACTGAAGCTTTCTTT CASSYLRGGVNTEAFF
TRBJ2-7 TRBD1 TRBV19 NA TGTGCCAGTTCACCCGGGACAGGCTCCTACGAGCAGTACTTC CASSPGTGSYEQYF